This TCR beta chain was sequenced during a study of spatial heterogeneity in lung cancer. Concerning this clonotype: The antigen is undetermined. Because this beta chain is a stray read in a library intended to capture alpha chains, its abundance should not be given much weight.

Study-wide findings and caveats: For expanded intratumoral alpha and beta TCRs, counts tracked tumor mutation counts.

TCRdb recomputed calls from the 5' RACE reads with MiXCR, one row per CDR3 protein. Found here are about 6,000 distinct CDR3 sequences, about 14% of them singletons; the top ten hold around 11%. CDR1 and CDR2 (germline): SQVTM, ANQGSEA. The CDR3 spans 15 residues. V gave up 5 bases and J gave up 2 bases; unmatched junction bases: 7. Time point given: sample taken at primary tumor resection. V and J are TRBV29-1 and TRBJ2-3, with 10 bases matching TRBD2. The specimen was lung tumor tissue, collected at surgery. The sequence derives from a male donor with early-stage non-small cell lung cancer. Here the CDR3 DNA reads TGCAGCGTTCGAGGGCTAGCGGGGGTCACAGATACGCAGTATTTT. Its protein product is CSVRGLAGVTDTQYF.